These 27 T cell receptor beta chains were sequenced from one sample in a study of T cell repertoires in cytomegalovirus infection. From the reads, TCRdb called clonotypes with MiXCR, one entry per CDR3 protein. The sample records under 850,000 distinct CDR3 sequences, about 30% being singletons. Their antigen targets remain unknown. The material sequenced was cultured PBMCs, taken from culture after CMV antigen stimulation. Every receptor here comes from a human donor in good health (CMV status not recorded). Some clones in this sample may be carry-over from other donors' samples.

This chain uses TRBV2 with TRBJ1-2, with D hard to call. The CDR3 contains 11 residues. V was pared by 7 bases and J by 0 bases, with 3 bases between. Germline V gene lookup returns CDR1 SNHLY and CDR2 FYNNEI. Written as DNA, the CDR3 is TGTGCCAGCACAGCTAACTATGGCTACACCTTC. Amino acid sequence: CASTANYGYTF.

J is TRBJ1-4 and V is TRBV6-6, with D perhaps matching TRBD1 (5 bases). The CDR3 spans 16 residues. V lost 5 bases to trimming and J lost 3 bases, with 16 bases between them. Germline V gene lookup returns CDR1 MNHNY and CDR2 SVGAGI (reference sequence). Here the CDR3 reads CASSRRGGRANEKLFF. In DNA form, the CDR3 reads TGTGCCAGCAGTCGACGGGGCGGGCGGGCTAATGAAAAACTGTTTTTT.

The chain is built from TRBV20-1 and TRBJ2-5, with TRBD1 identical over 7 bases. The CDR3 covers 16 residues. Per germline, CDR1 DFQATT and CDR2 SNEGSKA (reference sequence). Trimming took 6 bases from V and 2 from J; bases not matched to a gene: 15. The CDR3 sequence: CSARDRSREEQETQYF. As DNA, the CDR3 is TGCAGTGCCCGGGACAGAAGCCGAGAAGAGCAAGAGACCCAGTACTTC.

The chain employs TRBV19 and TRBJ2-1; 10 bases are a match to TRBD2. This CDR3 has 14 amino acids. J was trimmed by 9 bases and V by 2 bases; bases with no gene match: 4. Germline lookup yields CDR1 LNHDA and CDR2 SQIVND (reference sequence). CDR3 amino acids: CASSIRAGGVEQFF. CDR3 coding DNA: TGTGCCAGTAGTATACGAGCGGGAGGGGTTGAGCAGTTCTTC.

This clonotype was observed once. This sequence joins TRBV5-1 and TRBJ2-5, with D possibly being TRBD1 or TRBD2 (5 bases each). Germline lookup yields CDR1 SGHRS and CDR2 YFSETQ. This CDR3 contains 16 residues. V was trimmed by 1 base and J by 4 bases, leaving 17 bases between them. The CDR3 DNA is TGCGCCAGCAGCTTGAGGGGAGCTCCGTCCGGAGAGACCCAGTACTTC. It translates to CASSLRGAPSGETQYF.

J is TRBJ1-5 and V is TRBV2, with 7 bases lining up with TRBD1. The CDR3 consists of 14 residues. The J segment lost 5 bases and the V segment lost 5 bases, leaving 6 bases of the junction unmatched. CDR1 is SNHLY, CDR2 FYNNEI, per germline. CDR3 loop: CASSSDRVDQPQHF. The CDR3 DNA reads TGTGCCAGCAGTTCAGACAGGGTTGATCAGCCCCAGCATTTT.

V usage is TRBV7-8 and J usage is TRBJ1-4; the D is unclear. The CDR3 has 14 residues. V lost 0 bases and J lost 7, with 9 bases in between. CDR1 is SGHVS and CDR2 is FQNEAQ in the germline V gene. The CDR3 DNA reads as TGTGCCAGCAGCTTAGCCGGATGGGGTGAAAAACTGTTTTTT. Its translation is CASSLAGWGEKLFF.

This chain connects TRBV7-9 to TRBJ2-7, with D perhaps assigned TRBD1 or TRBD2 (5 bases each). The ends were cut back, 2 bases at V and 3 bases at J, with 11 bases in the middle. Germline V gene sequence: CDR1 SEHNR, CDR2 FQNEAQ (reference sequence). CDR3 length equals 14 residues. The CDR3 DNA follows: TGTGCCAGCAGCTTAACGGGACGGTACTACGAGCAGTACTTC. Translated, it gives CASSLTGRYYEQYF.

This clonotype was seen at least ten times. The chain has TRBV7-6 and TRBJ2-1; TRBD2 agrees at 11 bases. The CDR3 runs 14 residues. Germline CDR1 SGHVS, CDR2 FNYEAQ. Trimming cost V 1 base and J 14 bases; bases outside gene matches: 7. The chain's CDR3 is CASSLEASGGLKFF. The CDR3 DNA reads TGTGCCAGCAGCTTAGAGGCTAGCGGGGGGTTGAAGTTCTTC.

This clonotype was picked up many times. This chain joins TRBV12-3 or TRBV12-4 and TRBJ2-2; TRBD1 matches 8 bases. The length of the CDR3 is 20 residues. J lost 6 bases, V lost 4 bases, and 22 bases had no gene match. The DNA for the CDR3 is TGTGCCAGCAGTTATCCCGGGACAGGTCTGCCCAGATTGTCTGCCGGGGAGCTGTTTTTT. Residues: CASSYPGTGLPRLSAGELFF.

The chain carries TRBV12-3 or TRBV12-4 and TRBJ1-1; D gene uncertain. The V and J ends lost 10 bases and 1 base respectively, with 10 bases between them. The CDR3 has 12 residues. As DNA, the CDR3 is TGTGCCACCAAAACGAGGAACACTGAAGCTTTCTTT. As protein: CATKTRNTEAFF.

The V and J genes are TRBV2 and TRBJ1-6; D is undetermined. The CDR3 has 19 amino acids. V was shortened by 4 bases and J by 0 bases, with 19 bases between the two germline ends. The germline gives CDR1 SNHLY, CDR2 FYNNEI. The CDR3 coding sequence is TGTGCCAGCAGTGGGCCCCGCGGCATGGGTAGCTCCTATAATTCACCCCTCCACTTT. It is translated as CASSGPRGMGSSYNSPLHF.

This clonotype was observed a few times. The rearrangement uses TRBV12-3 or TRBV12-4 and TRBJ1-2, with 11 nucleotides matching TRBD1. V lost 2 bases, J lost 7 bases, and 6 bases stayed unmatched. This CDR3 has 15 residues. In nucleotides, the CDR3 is TGTGCCAGCAGTTTAAGGACAGGGGGCTCGGGTGGCTACACCTTC. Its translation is CASSLRTGGSGGYTF.

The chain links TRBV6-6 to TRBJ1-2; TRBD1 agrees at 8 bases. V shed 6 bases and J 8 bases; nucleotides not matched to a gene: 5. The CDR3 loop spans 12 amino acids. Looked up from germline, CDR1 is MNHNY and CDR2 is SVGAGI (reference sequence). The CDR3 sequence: CASSLQGGGYTF. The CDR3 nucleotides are TGTGCCAGCAGCCTACAGGGGGGAGGCTACACCTTC.

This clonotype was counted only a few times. DNA for the CDR3: TGTGCCACCCAGGGTCATAAAGAGACCCAGTACTTC. Its translation: CATQGHKETQYF. This rearrangement joins TRBV6-2 or TRBV6-3 to TRBJ2-5, with D perhaps matching TRBD1 (5 bases). V shed 10 bases and J shed 3 bases, with 12 bases lying between them. The CDR3 spans 12 residues. Germline CDR1 is MNHEY and CDR2 is SVGEGT.

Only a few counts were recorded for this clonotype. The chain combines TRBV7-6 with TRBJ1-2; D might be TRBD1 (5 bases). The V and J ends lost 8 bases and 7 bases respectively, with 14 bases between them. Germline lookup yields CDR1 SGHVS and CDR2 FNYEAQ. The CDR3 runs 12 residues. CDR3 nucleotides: TGTGCCAGCGGTGGGGGTTTAGGTGGCTACACCTTC. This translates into CASGGGLGGYTF.

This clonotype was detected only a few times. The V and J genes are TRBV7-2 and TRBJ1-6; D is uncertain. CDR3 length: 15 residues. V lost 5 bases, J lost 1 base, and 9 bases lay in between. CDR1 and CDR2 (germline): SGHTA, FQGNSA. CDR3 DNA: TGTGCCAGCAGCCCGCTGAGGTCCTATAATTCACCCCTCCACTTT. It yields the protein CASSPLRSYNSPLHF.

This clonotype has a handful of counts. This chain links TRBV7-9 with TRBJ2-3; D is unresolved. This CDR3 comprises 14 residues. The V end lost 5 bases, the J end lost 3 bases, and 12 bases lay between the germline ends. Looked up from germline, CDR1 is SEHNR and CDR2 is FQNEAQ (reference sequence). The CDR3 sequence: CASSPGYTTDTQYF. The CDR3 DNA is TGTGCCAGCAGCCCCGGCTACACAACAGATACGCAGTATTTT.

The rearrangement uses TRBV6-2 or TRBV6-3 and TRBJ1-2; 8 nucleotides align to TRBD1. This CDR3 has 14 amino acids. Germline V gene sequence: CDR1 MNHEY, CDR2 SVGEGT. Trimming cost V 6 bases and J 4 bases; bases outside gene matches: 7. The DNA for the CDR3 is TGTGCCAGCAGACACCCCCAGGGGGCCTATGGCTACACCTTC. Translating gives CASRHPQGAYGYTF.

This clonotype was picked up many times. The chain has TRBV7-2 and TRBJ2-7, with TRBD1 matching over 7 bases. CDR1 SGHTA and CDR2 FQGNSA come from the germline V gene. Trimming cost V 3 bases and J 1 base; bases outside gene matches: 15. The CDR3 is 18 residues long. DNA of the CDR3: TGTGCCAGCAGCTTCCCTGGGCAGTGGGACAGCTTATCCTACGAGCAGTACTTC. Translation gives CASSFPGQWDSLSYEQYF.

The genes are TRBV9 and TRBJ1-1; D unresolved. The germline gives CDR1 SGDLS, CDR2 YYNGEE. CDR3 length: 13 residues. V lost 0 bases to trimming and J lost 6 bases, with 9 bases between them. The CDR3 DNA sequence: TGTGCCAGCAGCGTAGTCGAGTCCCCTGAAGCTTTCTTT. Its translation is CASSVVESPEAFF.

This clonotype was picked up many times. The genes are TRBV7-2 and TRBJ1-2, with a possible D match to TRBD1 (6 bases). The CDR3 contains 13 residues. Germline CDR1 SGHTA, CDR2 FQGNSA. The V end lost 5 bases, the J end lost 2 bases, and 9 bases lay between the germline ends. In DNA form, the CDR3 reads TGTGCCAGCAGCGTCGACAGGAACTATGGCTACACCTTC. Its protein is CASSVDRNYGYTF.

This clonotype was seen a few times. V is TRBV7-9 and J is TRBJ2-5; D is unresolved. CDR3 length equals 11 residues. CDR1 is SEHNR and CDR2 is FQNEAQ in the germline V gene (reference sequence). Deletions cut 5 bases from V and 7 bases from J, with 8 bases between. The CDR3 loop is CASSRGWTQYF. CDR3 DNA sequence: TGTGCCAGCAGCCGAGGATGGACCCAGTACTTC. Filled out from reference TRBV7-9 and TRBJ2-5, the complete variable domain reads DTGVSQNPRHKITKRGQNVTFRCDPISEHNRLYWYRQTLGQGPEFLTYFQNEAQLEKSRLLSDRFSAERPKGSFSTLEIQRTEQGDSAMYLCASSRGWTQYFGPGTRLLVL.

The CDR3 DNA reads as TGTGCCAGCAGCTCTCAATTCGGGGACACTGAAGCTTTCTTT. Translated, it gives CASSSQFGDTEAFF. The rearrangement joins TRBV7-9 to TRBJ1-1; D not resolved. V lost 4 bases and J 3 bases, leaving 12 bases between the germline ends. CDR1 and CDR2 from the germline V gene are SEHNR and FQNEAQ (reference sequence). The CDR3 is made up of 14 amino acids.

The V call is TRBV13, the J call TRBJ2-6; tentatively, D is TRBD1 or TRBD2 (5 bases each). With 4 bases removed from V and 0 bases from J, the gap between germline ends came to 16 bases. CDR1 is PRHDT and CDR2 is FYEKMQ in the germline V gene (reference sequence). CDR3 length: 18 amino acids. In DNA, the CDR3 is TGTGCCAGCAGCTCCTTGTGGGACGGCAGCTCTGGGGCCAACGTCCTGACTTTC. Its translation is CASSSLWDGSSGANVLTF.

The chain's CDR3 is CASSLGGGTGATNEQFF. For the CDR3, the DNA is TGTGCCAGCAGCTTAGGAGGAGGGACAGGGGCCACCAATGAGCAGTTCTTC. The genes are TRBV7-7 and TRBJ2-1, with TRBD1 matching over 10 bases. This CDR3 is built from 17 residues. Losses at the gene ends were 1 base for V and 6 bases for J; bases not matched to a gene: 9. Germline V gives CDR1 SSHAT, CDR2 FNYEAQ (reference sequence).

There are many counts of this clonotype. CDR3 nucleotides: TGTGCCAGCAGCACCGGGGGAGCGGGAGAAACCGGGGAGCTGTTTTTT. Its translation: CASSTGGAGETGELFF. The V and J genes are TRBV7-2 and TRBJ2-2; 8 nucleotides line up with TRBD2. This CDR3 is built from 16 residues. The germline V gene has CDR1 SGHTA and CDR2 FQGNSA. Trimming removed 5 bases from V and 5 bases from J; junction bases left unmatched: 10.